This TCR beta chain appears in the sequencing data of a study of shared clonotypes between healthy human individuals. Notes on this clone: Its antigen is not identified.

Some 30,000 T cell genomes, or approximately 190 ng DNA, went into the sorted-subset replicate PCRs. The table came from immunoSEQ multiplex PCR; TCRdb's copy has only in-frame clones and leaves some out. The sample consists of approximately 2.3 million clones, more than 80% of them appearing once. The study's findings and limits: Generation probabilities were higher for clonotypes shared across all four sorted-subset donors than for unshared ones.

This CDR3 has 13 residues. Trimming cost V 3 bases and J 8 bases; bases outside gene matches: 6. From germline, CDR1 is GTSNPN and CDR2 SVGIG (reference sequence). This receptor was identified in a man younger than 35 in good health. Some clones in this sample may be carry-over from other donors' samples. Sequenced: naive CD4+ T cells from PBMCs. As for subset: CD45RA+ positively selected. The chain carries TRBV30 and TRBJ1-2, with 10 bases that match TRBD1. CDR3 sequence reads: CAWRWGQGNGYTF. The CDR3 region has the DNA TGTGCCTGGAGATGGGGACAGGGGAACGGCTACACCTTC.